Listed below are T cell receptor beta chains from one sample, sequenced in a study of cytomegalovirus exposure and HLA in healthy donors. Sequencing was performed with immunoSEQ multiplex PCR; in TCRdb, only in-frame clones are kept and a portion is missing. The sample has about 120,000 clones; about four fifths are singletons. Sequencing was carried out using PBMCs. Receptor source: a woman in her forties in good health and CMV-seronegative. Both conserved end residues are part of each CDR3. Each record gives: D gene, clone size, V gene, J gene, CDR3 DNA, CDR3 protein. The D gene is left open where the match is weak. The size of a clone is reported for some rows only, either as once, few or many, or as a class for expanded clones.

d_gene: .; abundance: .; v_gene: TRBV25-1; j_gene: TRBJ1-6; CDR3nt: TGTGCCAGCAGTGAAAAAGGTAGCGGTAATTCACCCCTCCACTTT; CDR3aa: CASSEKGSGNSPLHF
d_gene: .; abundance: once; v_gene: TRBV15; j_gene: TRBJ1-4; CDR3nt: TGTGCCACCTACGGGGGGGCAACTAATGAAAAACTGTTTTTT; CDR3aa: CATYGGATNEKLFF
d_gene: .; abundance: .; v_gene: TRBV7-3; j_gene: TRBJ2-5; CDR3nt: TGTGCCAGCAGCTTGGACTTCCAAGAGACCCAGTACTTC; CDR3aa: CASSLDFQETQYF
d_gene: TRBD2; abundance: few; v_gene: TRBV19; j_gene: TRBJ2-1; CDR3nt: TGTGCCAGTGGAAAGACTAGCGGGGGGGCTGTGGGGTCCTACAATGAGCAGTTCTTC; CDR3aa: CASGKTSGGAVGSYNEQFF
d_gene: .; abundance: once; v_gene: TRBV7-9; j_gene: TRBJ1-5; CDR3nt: TGTGCCAGCAGCTTAGATTGGGGGGGGAATCAGCCCCAGCATTTT; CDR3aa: CASSLDWGGNQPQHF
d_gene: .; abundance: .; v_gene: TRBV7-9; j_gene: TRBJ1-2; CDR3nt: TGTGCCAGCAGCTCTGAGGTCCCTAAGGATGGCTACACCTTC; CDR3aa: CASSSEVPKDGYTF
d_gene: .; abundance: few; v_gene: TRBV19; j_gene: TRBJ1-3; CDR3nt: TGTGCCAGTAGTATAGGGACTGGACAGAAGAGCTCTGGAAACACCATATATTTT; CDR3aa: CASSIGTGQKSSGNTIYF
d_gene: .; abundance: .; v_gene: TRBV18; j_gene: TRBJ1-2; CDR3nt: TGTGCCAGCTCACCGGGCGGCGGGACGAGCTATGGCTACACCTTC; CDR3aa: CASSPGGGTSYGYTF
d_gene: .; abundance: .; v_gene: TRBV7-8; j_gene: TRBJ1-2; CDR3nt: TGTGCCAGCAGCTTTTCCTCAGGGGACTATGGCTACACCTTC; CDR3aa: CASSFSSGDYGYTF
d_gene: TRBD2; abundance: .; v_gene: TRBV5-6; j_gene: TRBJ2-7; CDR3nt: TGTGCCAGCAGCTTCGTCGGACTACGCGGGGGCTACGAGCAGTACTTC; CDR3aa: CASSFVGLRGGYEQYF
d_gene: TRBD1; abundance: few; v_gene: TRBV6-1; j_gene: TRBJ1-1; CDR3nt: TGTGCCAGCAGTAGACAGGGGTCTGAAGCTTTCTTT; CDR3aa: CASSRQGSEAFF
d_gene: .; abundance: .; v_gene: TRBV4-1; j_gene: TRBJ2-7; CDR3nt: TGCGCCAGCAGCCAGGCCGCGAATTGGGGAGGCGAGCAGTACTTC; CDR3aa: CASSQAANWGGEQYF
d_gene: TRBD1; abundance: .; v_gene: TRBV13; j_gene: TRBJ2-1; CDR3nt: TGTGCCAGCAGCTTCCCCCCAGGGGGTAAGAATGAGCAGTTCTTC; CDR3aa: CASSFPPGGKNEQFF
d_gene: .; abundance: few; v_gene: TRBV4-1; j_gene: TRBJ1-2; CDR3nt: TGCGCCAGCAGCCAAGAGGGGGCCGGCTATGGCTACACCTTC; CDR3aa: CASSQEGAGYGYTF
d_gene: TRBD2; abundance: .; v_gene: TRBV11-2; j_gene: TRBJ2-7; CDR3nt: TGTGCCAGCAGCGGCGGGGGGAAACTCTCCTACGAGCAGTACTTC; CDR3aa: CASSGGGKLSYEQYF
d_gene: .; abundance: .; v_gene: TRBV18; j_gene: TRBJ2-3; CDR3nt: TGTGCCAGCTCAACGCCAGTAGATACGCAGTATTTT; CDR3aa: CASSTPVDTQYF
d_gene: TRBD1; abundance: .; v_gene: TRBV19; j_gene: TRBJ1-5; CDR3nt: TGTGCCAGTAGTATACTTACCGGGACAGGGGGACAGCCCCAGCATTTT; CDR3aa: CASSILTGTGGQPQHF
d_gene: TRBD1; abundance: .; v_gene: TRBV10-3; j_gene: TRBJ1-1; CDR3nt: TGTGCCATCAGTGAGTCCATAGGGGGCTGGAACACTGAAGCTTTCTTT; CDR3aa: CAISESIGGWNTEAFF
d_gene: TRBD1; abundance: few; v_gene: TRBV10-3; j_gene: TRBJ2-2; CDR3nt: TGTGCCACACAACAGGGGGACCCTTACACCGGGGAGCTGTTTTTT; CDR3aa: CATQQGDPYTGELFF
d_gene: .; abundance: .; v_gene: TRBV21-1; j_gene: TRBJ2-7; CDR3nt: TGTGCCAGCAGACCCCTCATGCGAGGGAGGAAGAGCTCCTACGAGCAGTACTTC; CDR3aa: CASRPLMRGRKSSYEQYF
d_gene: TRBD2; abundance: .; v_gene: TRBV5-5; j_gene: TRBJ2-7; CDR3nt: TGTGCCAGCAGCTTGGCCTCGGGAGGGAGAGGGGCCTACGAGCAGTACTTC; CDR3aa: CASSLASGGRGAYEQYF
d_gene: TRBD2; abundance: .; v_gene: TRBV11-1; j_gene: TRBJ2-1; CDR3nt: TGTGCCAGCACCCCCCACCGGGGGGAATACAATGAGCAGTTCTTC; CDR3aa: CASTPHRGEYNEQFF
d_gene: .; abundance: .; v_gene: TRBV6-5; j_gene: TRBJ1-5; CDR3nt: TGTGCCAGCAGTTACGGGCAGAACAATCAGCCCCAGCATTTT; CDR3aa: CASSYGQNNQPQHF
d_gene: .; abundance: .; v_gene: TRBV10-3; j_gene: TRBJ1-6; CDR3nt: TGTGCCATCAGTGAGGCACCCACGTGGGCTTCACCCCTCCACTTT; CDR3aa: CAISEAPTWASPLHF
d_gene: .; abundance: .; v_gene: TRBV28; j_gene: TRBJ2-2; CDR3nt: TGTGCCAGCAGTTTAACAGGGTATAACACCGGGGAGCTGTTTTTT; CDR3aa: CASSLTGYNTGELFF
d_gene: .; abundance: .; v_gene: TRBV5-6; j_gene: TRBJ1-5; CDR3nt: TGTGCCAGCAGCTTGTGGCAGGGCAGCAATCAGCCCCAGCATTTT; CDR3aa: CASSLWQGSNQPQHF
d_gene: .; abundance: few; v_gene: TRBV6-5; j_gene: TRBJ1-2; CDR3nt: TGTGCCAGCAGCAATTCCGGGTGCTACACCTTC; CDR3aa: CASSNSGCYTF
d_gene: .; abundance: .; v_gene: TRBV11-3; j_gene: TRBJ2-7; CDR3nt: TGTGCCAGCAGCCCCGTCGTATCCGAGCAGTACTTC; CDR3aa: CASSPVVSEQYF
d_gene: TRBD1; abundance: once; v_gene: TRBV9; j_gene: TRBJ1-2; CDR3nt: TGTGCCAGCAGCGTAGGTGGGACAGGGCATGGCTACACCTTC; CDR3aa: CASSVGGTGHGYTF
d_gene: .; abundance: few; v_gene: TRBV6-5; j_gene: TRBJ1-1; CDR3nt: TGTGCCAGCAGTTACTCGAAAGGGGCGCGGACTGAAGCTTTCTTT; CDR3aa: CASSYSKGARTEAFF
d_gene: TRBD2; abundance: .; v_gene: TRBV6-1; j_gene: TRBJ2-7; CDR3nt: TGTGCCAGCTGGCTAAGCGGGGGGGCCTACGAGCAGTACTTC; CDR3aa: CASWLSGGAYEQYF
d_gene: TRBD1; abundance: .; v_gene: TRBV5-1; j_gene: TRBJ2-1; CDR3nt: TGCGCCAGCAGCGTAGACAGGGGTGCCTACAATGAGCAGTTCTTC; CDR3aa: CASSVDRGAYNEQFF
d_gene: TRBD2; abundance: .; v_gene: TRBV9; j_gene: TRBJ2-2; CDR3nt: TGTGCCAGCAGCGTCTTAGCGGGGGGAATGAACACCGGGGAGCTGTTTTTT; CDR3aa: CASSVLAGGMNTGELFF
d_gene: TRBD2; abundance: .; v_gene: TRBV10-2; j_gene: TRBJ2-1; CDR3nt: TGCGCCAGCAGACAAATTAGCGGGGTACCCTACAATGAGCAGTTCTTC; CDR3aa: CASRQISGVPYNEQFF
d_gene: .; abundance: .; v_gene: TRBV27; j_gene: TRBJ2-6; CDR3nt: TGTGCCAGCAGTTTAGGCGCTTTGGGCAGCCCCTTTGGGGCCAACGTCCTGACTTTC; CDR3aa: CASSLGALGSPFGANVLTF
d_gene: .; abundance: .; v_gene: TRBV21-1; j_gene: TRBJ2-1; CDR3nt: TGTGCCAGCAGTTCACAGGGAGCCAACAATGAGCAGTTCTTC; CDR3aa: CASSSQGANNEQFF
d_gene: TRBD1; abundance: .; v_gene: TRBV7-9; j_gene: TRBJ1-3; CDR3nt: TGTGCCAGCAGCCTAACCGGGATACAGGGGACCATATATTTT; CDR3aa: CASSLTGIQGTIYF
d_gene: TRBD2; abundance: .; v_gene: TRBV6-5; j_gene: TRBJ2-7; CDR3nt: TGTGCCAGCAGTCGACTAGCGGGAGTTGGCGAGCAGTACTTC; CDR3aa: CASSRLAGVGEQYF
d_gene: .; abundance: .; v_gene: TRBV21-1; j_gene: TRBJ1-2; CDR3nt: TGTGCCAGCGGCCGACTGAGGGACAGGTCGTCGGTATCGCATGGCTACACCTTC; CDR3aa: CASGRLRDRSSVSHGYTF
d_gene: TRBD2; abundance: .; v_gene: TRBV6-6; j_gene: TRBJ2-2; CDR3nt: TGTGCCAGCATCTTCTGGGAGGGCACCGGGGAGCTGTTTTTT; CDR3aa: CASIFWEGTGELFF
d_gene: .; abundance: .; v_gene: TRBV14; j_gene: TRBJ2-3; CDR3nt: TGTGCCAGCAGCAAGGGCGGGAACACAGATACGCAGTATTTT; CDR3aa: CASSKGGNTDTQYF
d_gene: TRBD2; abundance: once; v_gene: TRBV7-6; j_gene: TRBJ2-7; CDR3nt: TGTGCCAGCAGCTCTGGGACTAGCGGGTCCGTCGAGCAGTACTTC; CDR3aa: CASSSGTSGSVEQYF
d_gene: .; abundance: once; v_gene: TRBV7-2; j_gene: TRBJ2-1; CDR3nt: TGTGCCAGCAGCTTAGTGTCCAGCGGGCTTCCTGAGCAGTTCTTC; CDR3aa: CASSLVSSGLPEQFF
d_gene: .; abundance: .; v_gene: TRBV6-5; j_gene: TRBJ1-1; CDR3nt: TGTGCCAGCAGTTACTCGATCAGGGGGAACACTGAAGCTTTCTTT; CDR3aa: CASSYSIRGNTEAFF
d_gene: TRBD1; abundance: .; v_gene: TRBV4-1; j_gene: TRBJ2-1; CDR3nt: TGCGCCAGCAGCCTACGGACAGGGGGTAATGAGCAGTTCTTC; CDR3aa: CASSLRTGGNEQFF
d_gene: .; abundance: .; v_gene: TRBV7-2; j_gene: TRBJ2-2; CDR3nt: TGTGCCAGCAGCTCGGACTCGAACACCGGGGAGCTGTTTTTT; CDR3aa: CASSSDSNTGELFF
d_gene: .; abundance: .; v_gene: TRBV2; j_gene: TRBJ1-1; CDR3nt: TGTGCCAGCAGTCAGGGTGCTGAAGCTTTCTTT; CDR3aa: CASSQGAEAFF
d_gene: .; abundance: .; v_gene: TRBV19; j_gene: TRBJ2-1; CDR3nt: TGTGCCAGTAGTATATTGGACAGAGACTACAATGAGCAGTTCTTC; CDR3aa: CASSILDRDYNEQFF
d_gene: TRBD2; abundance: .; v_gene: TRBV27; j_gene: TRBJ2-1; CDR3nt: TGTGCCAGCAGATATTTAGCGGGAGACAATGAGCAGTTCTTC; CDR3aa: CASRYLAGDNEQFF
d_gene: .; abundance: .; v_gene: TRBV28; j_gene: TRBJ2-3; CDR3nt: TGTGCCAGTCACGACGCACGCGGAGATACGCAGTATTTT; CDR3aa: CASHDARGDTQYF
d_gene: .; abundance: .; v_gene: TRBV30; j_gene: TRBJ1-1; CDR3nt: TGTGCCTGGAGTGTACAAACCCGTTACCCTGAGGGAGCTTTCTTT; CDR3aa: CAWSVQTRYPEGAFF
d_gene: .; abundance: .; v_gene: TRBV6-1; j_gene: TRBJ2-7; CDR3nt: TGTGCCAGCAGGGACAGTACGGACTACGAGCAGTACTTC; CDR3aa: CASRDSTDYEQYF
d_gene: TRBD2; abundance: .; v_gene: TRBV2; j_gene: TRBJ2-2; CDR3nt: TGTGCCAGCCTCGGGCGGGGGGGCCGGGGTACCGGGGAGCTGTTTTTT; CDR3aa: CASLGRGGRGTGELFF